The 9 T cell receptor beta chains below come from one sample, sequenced in a study of OX40 agonist ivuxolimab in advanced cancers. TCRdb's table, derived via immunoSEQ multiplex PCR, lists solely in-frame clones and lacks some. The sample consists of around 40,000 clones, about 80% of them appearing once. The sample consisted of CD4+ or CD8+ T cells sorted from blood, taken in a trial of the OX40 agonist ivuxolimab. Source of these receptors: an adult with an advanced solid tumor such as melanoma, head and neck, liver or kidney cancer.

The chain has TRBV6-6 and TRBJ1-2; TRBD1 aligns across 7 bases. CDR1 and CDR2 (germline): MNHNY, SVGAGI (reference sequence). V dropped 4 bases and J dropped 4; count of bases not matched to a gene: 6. The CDR3 length is 14 residues. The DNA of the CDR3 is TGTGCCAGCAGTTTACAACAGGGGAGCTATGGCTACACCTTC. This sequence encodes CASSLQQGSYGYTF.

The chain employs TRBV6-1 and TRBJ2-7; 11 nucleotides agree with TRBD1. Germline assignment: CDR1 MNHNS and CDR2 SASEGT. The CDR3 contains 16 residues. V trimming: 0 bases; J trimming: 7 bases; junction bases outside the gene matches: 8. The CDR3 is CASSEAVGQGAGEQYF. Here the CDR3 DNA reads TGTGCCAGCAGTGAAGCGGTCGGACAGGGGGCTGGAGAGCAGTACTTC.

This chain uses TRBV6-1 with TRBJ1-1; the D gene is possibly TRBD1 (6 bases). V was trimmed by 1 base and J by 11 bases, leaving 11 bases between them. There are 12 residues in the CDR3. Germline V gene data show CDR1 as MNHNS and CDR2 as SASEGT. CDR3 loop: CASSEGEGGAFF. CDR3 in DNA: TGTGCCAGCAGTGAAGGGGAGGGGGGTGCTTTCTTT.

In this sample, this clone turned up once. The CDR3 DNA reads as TGTGCCAGCAGGCCCTACTCGGGGAGGGGGCCAGGCTACACCTTC. This sequence encodes CASRPYSGRGPGYTF. This chain links TRBV27 with TRBJ1-2, with TRBD1 matching over 7 bases. Germline V gene data show CDR1 as MNHEY and CDR2 as SMNVEV (reference sequence). The CDR3 sequence is 15 residues long. Trimming at V came to 6 bases and at J to 8 bases, leaving 15 bases not matched to a gene.

The gene calls are TRBV7-9 and TRBJ1-4, with D perhaps matching TRBD1 (5 bases). The CDR3 runs 15 residues. Trimming took off 3 bases at V and 0 bases at J, with 8 bases between the two ends. Germline lookup yields CDR1 SEHNR and CDR2 FQNEAQ (reference sequence). The CDR3 loop is CASSFRGATNEKLFF. The CDR3, as DNA: TGTGCCAGCAGCTTCCGGGGGGCAACTAATGAAAAACTGTTTTTT.

V usage is TRBV7-9 and J usage is TRBJ2-7; D may be TRBD2 (5 bases). This CDR3 is built from 14 residues. Germline V CDR1 and CDR2: SEHNR, FQNEAQ (reference sequence). Trimming took 5 bases from V and 5 from J, leaving 16 bases between them. In nucleotides, the CDR3 is TGTGCCAGCAGCCCCGAGGGAAACGCCGACGAGCAGTACTTC. This codes for CASSPEGNADEQYF.

There are a few counts of this clone. The rearrangement uses TRBV18 and TRBJ1-5, with no clear D. The V gene's germline CDR1 is KGHSH and CDR2 LQKENI. There are 14 residues in the CDR3. V dropped 3 bases and J dropped 3 bases, with 9 bases sitting between them. CDR3 nucleotides: TGTGCCAGCTCACCGGGTCAAGTCAATCAGCCCCAGCATTTT. It encodes CASSPGQVNQPQHF.

This chain joins TRBV4-2 and TRBJ2-5, with TRBD1 matching over 10 bases. The CDR3 spans 18 residues. CDR1 is LGHNA and CDR2 is YNFKEQ in the germline V gene. The V gene end was trimmed by 4 bases and the J gene end by 2 bases; junction bases not matched to a gene: 13. The CDR3 DNA follows: TGTGCCAGCAGCCCGGGCGGGACAGGGGCCATTCCTCAAGAGACCCAGTACTTC. Protein: CASSPGGTGAIPQETQYF.

The V and J genes are TRBV2 and TRBJ1-4; 7 nucleotides line up with TRBD1. CDR1 is SNHLY and CDR2 is FYNNEI in the germline V gene. V trimming: 8 bases; J trimming: 5 bases; junction bases outside the gene matches: 14. This CDR3 has 16 amino acids. This CDR3 reads CASCPPTGRANEKLFF. CDR3 DNA sequence: TGTGCCAGCTGCCCTCCGACAGGGAGAGCGAATGAAAAACTGTTTTTT.